This is a list of T cell receptor beta chains from one sample in a study of blood T cell repertoires in COVID-19. TCRdb's table, derived via immunoSEQ multiplex PCR, lists solely in-frame clones and lacks some. Of 90,000 to 150,000 clones in the sample, around 91% were seen once. Material: peripheral blood. The receptor set was obtained from a man in his sixties or seventies with active or convalescent COVID-19. CDR3s include the opening cysteine and the closing phenylalanine or tryptophan. D genes are given only for firm matches. Expanded clones get a size class; other rows say once, few or many, or leave the size out.

CDR3 protein: CASSIFAGGPNEQFF
CDR3 DNA: TGTGCCAGTAGTATTTTCGCGGGAGGGCCAAATGAGCAGTTCTTC
V gene: TRBV19
J gene: TRBJ2-1
clone size: -
CDR3 length: 15
D gene: TRBD2

CDR3 protein: CASSQRLDRVREQYF
CDR3 DNA: TGTGCCAGCAGCCAAAGGTTGGACAGGGTAAGGGAGCAGTACTTC
V gene: TRBV7-3
J gene: TRBJ2-7
clone size: -
CDR3 length: 15
D gene: TRBD1

CDR3 protein: CASRTGAGRSYGYTF
CDR3 DNA: TGTGCCAGCAGGACAGGGGCGGGAAGGAGCTATGGCTACACCTTC
V gene: TRBV28
J gene: TRBJ1-2
clone size: once
CDR3 length: 15
D gene: TRBD1

CDR3 protein: CASSLSRAGGHGYTF
CDR3 DNA: TGTGCCAGCAGTTTATCGAGGGCAGGAGGGCACGGCTACACCTTC
V gene: TRBV27
J gene: TRBJ1-2
clone size: -
CDR3 length: 15
D gene: -

CDR3 protein: CASSPGTGKILSSNPQETQYF
CDR3 DNA: TGTGCCAGCAGTCCTGGGACAGGAAAGATTCTCTCAAGCAATCCCCAAGAGACCCAGTACTTC
V gene: TRBV28
J gene: TRBJ2-5
clone size: -
CDR3 length: 21
D gene: TRBD1

CDR3 protein: CSVIRQDTYEQYF
CDR3 DNA: TGCAGCGTGATAAGACAGGATACCTACGAGCAGTACTTC
V gene: TRBV29-1
J gene: TRBJ2-7
clone size: -
CDR3 length: 13
D gene: -

CDR3 protein: CASSYLQGMGTDTQYF
CDR3 DNA: TGCGCCAGCAGCTACCTCCAGGGGATGGGCACAGATACGCAGTATTTT
V gene: TRBV5-1
J gene: TRBJ2-3
clone size: few
CDR3 length: 16
D gene: -

CDR3 protein: CASSVQGSTEAFF
CDR3 DNA: TGTGCCAGCAGCGTCCAGGGGTCCACTGAAGCTTTCTTT
V gene: TRBV2
J gene: TRBJ1-1
clone size: -
CDR3 length: 13
D gene: -

CDR3 protein: CASRRRGETQYF
CDR3 DNA: TGTGCCAGCAGGAGGCGGGGAGAGACCCAGTACTTC
V gene: TRBV19
J gene: TRBJ2-5
clone size: -
CDR3 length: 12
D gene: -

CDR3 protein: CSVAGQGGEKLFF
CDR3 DNA: TGCAGCGTGGCGGGACAGGGAGGTGAAAAACTGTTTTTT
V gene: TRBV29-1
J gene: TRBJ1-4
clone size: -
CDR3 length: 13
D gene: TRBD1

CDR3 protein: CASEDAGGANYGYTF
CDR3 DNA: TGTGCCAGCGAGGATGCAGGGGGCGCTAACTATGGCTACACCTTC
V gene: TRBV2
J gene: TRBJ1-2
clone size: -
CDR3 length: 15
D gene: TRBD1

CDR3 protein: CASSPPPGNSMNTEAFF
CDR3 DNA: TGTGCCAGCAGTCCCCCCCCAGGGAACTCAATGAACACTGAAGCTTTCTTT
V gene: TRBV28
J gene: TRBJ1-1
clone size: -
CDR3 length: 17
D gene: -

CDR3 protein: CASSLQPRTSGSTPDTQYF
CDR3 DNA: TGTGCCAGCAGCTTACAACCTCGGACTAGCGGGAGCACCCCAGATACGCAGTATTTT
V gene: TRBV7-3
J gene: TRBJ2-3
clone size: -
CDR3 length: 19
D gene: TRBD2

CDR3 protein: CASSFQDRETQYF
CDR3 DNA: TGTGCCAGCAGCTTTCAGGACAGGGAGACCCAGTACTTC
V gene: TRBV7-2
J gene: TRBJ2-5
clone size: -
CDR3 length: 13
D gene: TRBD1

CDR3 protein: CASSLGPGRGGANVLTF
CDR3 DNA: TGTGCCAGCAGCTTAGGGCCAGGGCGAGGTGGGGCCAACGTCCTGACTTTC
V gene: TRBV11-3
J gene: TRBJ2-6
clone size: once
CDR3 length: 17
D gene: -

CDR3 protein: CASSTTGGPSYEQYF
CDR3 DNA: TGTGCCAGCAGTACCACAGGGGGGCCCTCCTACGAGCAGTACTTC
V gene: TRBV28
J gene: TRBJ2-7
clone size: -
CDR3 length: 15
D gene: TRBD1

CDR3 protein: CATTDYQETQYF
CDR3 DNA: TGTGCCACCACCGACTACCAAGAGACCCAGTACTTC
V gene: TRBV24-1
J gene: TRBJ2-5
clone size: -
CDR3 length: 12
D gene: -